This passage covers 8 T cell receptor beta chains from one sample sequenced in a study of blood T cell repertoires in COVID-19. The method was immunoSEQ multiplex PCR; TCRdb's version includes in-frame clones alone and lacks a portion of them. The data hold tens of thousands of clones, with approximately 91% observed a single time. Sequencing was done on a sample of peripheral blood. The origin of the receptors is a man in his fifties or sixties with COVID-19, enrolled during active disease.

This chain joins TRBV19 and TRBJ1-2; 7 positions match TRBD1. V trimming: 9 bases; J trimming: 7 bases; junction bases outside the gene matches: 8. The CDR3 is 12 residues long. The germline V gene has CDR1 LNHDA and CDR2 SQIVND (reference sequence). DNA of the CDR3: TGTGCCAGGCACAGGGGTCAGGTTGGCTACACCTTC. It is translated as CARHRGQVGYTF.

The chain recombines TRBV19 with TRBJ1-2; D ambiguous. Germline assignment: CDR1 LNHDA and CDR2 SQIVND (reference sequence). Trimming pared 3 bases from V and 7 bases from J, leaving 6 bases between. The CDR3 is made up of 11 amino acids. CDR3 region: CASSISGGYTF. As DNA, the CDR3 is TGTGCCAGTAGTATTTCGGGTGGCTACACCTTC.

The gene calls are TRBV30 and TRBJ2-7; 8 nucleotides agree with TRBD1. The length of the CDR3 is 12 residues. V was clipped by 5 bases and J by 4 bases; unmatched bases: 4. From germline, CDR1 is GTSNPN and CDR2 SVGIG (reference sequence). The CDR3 nucleotides read TGTGCCTGGGGGGGACAGGCTTACGAGCAGTACTTC. As protein: CAWGGQAYEQYF.

This chain connects TRBV2 to TRBJ1-4; tentatively, D is TRBD1 (6 bases). V was shortened by 8 bases and J by 1 base, with 26 bases between the two germline ends. CDR1 and CDR2 (germline): SNHLY, FYNNEI. The CDR3 consists of 19 residues. DNA of the CDR3: TGTGCCAGCTCTGGGAGACACCCGGGGGGCACCGGAACTAATGAAAAACTGTTTTTT. This gives the protein CASSGRHPGGTGTNEKLFF.

This rearrangement joins TRBV5-1 to TRBJ2-1; tentative D call: TRBD2 (6 bases). V lost 3 bases and J 8 bases, leaving 21 bases between the germline ends. The V gene's germline CDR1 is SGHRS and CDR2 YFSETQ. This CDR3 region has 16 residues. CDR3 nucleotide sequence: TGCGCCAGCAGCTCGTCGTCGGGGGAGATTGGGTATGAGCAGTTCTTC. Amino acids: CASSSSSGEIGYEQFF.

V and J are TRBV12-5 and TRBJ2-5; 14 bases agree with TRBD2. The V segment lost 4 bases and the J segment 3 bases; nucleotides outside the gene matches: 4. The CDR3 is 16 residues long. The V gene's germline CDR1 is LGHNT and CDR2 FRNRAP. The CDR3 nucleotides read TGTGCTAGTGGTTCCTCGGGACTAGCGGGAGAAGAGACCCAGTACTTC. This encodes CASGSSGLAGEETQYF. The complete variable domain, with remaining parts taken from reference TRBV12-5 and TRBJ2-5, reads DARVTQTPRHKVTEMGQEVTMRCQPILGHNTVFWYRQTMMQGLELLAYFRNRAPLDDSGMPKDRFSAEMPDATLATLKIQPSEPRDSAVYFCASGSSGLAGEETQYFGPGTRLLVL.

The chain is built from TRBV7-9 and TRBJ2-5; 9 bases fit TRBD1. This CDR3 has 15 amino acids. CDR1 is SEHNR and CDR2 is FQNEAQ in the germline V gene (reference sequence). V trimming: 2 bases; J trimming: 4 bases; junction bases outside the gene matches: 5. The CDR3 bases are TGTGCCAGCAGCTTATCGACAGGGGGATCAGAGACCCAGTACTTC. Protein product: CASSLSTGGSETQYF.

The V call is TRBV19, the J call TRBJ1-1; no clear D gene. V was pared by 5 bases and J by 3 bases, with 19 bases between. The CDR3 is made up of 16 amino acids. Germline CDR1 reads LNHDA; CDR2 reads SQIVND (reference sequence). CDR3 amino acids: CASSPPGGPTDTEAFF. CDR3 in DNA: TGTGCCAGTAGTCCGCCCGGAGGGCCTACGGACACTGAAGCTTTCTTT.